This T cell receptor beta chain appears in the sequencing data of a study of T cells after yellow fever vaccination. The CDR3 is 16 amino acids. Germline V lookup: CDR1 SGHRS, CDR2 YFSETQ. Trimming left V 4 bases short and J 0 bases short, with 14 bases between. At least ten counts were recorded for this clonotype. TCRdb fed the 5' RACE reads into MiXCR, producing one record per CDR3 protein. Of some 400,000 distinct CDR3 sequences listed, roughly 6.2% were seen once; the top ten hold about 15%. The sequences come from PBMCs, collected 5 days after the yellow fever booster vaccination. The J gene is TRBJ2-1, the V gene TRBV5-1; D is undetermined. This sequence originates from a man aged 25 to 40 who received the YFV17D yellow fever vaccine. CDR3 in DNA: TGCGCCAGCAGCCTCGCCTATTCACTCTCCTACAATGAGCAGTTCTTC. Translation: CASSLAYSLSYNEQFF.